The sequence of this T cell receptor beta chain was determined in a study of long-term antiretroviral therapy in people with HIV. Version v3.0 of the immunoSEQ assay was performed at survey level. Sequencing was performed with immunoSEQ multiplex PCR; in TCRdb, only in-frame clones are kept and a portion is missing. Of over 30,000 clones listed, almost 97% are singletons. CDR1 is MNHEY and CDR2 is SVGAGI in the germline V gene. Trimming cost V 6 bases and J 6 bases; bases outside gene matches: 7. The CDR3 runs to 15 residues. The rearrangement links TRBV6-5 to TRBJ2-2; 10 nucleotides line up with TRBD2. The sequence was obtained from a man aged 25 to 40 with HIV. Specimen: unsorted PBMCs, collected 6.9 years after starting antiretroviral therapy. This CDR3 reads CASSVSGLAAGELFF. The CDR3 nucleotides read TGTGCCAGCAGCGTATCTGGACTAGCGGCCGGGGAGCTGTTTTTT.